This T cell receptor beta chain came from a study of response to subunit inactivated influenza vaccine. Study results and limitations: After each seasonal influenza vaccination, few new T cells are recruited, the authors suggested.

Between the trimmed V and J ends, which lost 4 bases and 1 base, there was a span of 12 bases. CDR1 is SGHRS and CDR2 is YFSETQ in the germline V gene. This CDR3 region has 14 residues. This clonotype was counted only a few times. The antigen remains undetermined. TCRdb reanalysed the RT-PCR reads using MiXCR and keeps one entry per CDR3 protein. The repertoire holds 500,000 to 600,000 distinct CDR3 sequences, over 10% seen once, with over 10% in the top ten. The source was PBMCs from blood, collected roughly 48 days after vaccination. The clonotype originates from a man in his fifties who received an inactivated influenza vaccine. This chain uses TRBV5-1 with TRBJ2-7; no clear D. As DNA, the CDR3 is TGCGCCAGCAGCCAAACAACAATATCCTACGAGCAGTACTTC. Translating gives CASSQTTISYEQYF.